A single sample is the source of the 31 T cell receptor beta chains below, sequenced in a study of shared clonotypes between healthy human individuals. Assay: immunoSEQ multiplex PCR; the TCRdb copy retains only in-frame clones and omits some. The sample yields about 870,000 clones, 85% to 95% seen once. As defined, naive CD8 cells were CD45RO-negative and positively selected for CCR7, with terminally differentiated effector memory CD45RA+ cells excluded. The specimen sequenced was naive CD8+ T cells sorted from blood. Source of these receptors: a man aged 25-40 years in good health.

J is TRBJ2-7 and V is TRBV6-5; D not certain. Germline V gene data show CDR1 as MNHEY and CDR2 as SVGAGI. With 2 bases removed from V and 6 bases from J, the gap between germline ends came to 11 bases. This CDR3 has 13 residues. This CDR3 reads CASSYLGNGEQYF. The CDR3 nucleotides read TGTGCCAGCAGTTACCTAGGGAATGGCGAGCAGTACTTC.

The rearrangement joins TRBV27 to TRBJ2-2; TRBD1 or TRBD2 may be the D gene (5 bases each). The length of the CDR3 is 14 residues. Germline V gene sequence: CDR1 MNHEY, CDR2 SMNVEV (reference sequence). The V end lost 6 bases, the J end lost 9 bases, and 17 bases lay between the germline ends. DNA for the CDR3: TGTGCCAGCAGCCTACTCGTGAGGGGTAGGGAGCTGTTTTTT. This gives the protein CASSLLVRGRELFF.

This clone was counted a few times. The chain recombines TRBV7-9 with TRBJ1-2; the match to TRBD1 covers 7 bases. The germline CDR1 and CDR2 sequences are SEHNR and FQNEAQ (reference sequence). Trimming cost V 1 base and J 6 bases; bases outside gene matches: 2. This CDR3 is built from 13 residues. Here the CDR3 DNA reads TGTGCCAGCAGCTTAGGACAGGGAAATGGCTACACCTTC. Translated, it gives CASSLGQGNGYTF.

The chain has TRBV7-2 and TRBJ2-3; TRBD2 is a possible D gene (6 bases). V lost 7 bases to trimming and J lost 0 bases, with 17 bases between them. The length of the CDR3 is 16 residues. The germline CDR1 and CDR2 sequences are SGHTA and FQGNSA. The CDR3: CASTLLGLYSTDTQYF. The CDR3 coding sequence is TGTGCCAGCACTCTACTGGGACTTTATAGCACAGATACGCAGTATTTT.

The chain links TRBV29-1 to TRBJ2-5, with unresolved D. CDR3 length equals 15 residues. Deletions cut 4 bases from V and 1 base from J, with 16 bases between. Germline V gene data show CDR1 as SQVTM and CDR2 as ANQGSEA. The CDR3 coding sequence is TGCAGCGTTGTCGGAGTCACAGATTCCCAAGAGACCCAGTACTTC. The encoded protein is CSVVGVTDSQETQYF.

The rearrangement joins TRBV5-4 to TRBJ2-1, with a possible D match to TRBD2 (5 bases). Deletions cut 2 bases from V and 7 bases from J, with 13 bases between. The CDR3 has 14 residues. CDR1 SGHNT and CDR2 YYREEE come from the germline V gene (reference sequence). The CDR3 here is CASSLHSDFNEQFF. The CDR3 DNA is TGTGCCAGCAGCTTACATAGCGATTTTAATGAGCAGTTCTTC.

This chain uses TRBV6-5 with TRBJ1-1; 9 bases map to TRBD1. Germline CDR1 is MNHEY and CDR2 is SVGAGI. The CDR3 runs 15 residues. With 2 bases clipped from V and 8 bases from J, the junction kept 9 bases outside the gene matches. The CDR3 region has the DNA TGTGCCAGCAGTTACCTAATGGACAGGGGATCCGAAGCTTTCTTT. Residues: CASSYLMDRGSEAFF.

The gene calls are TRBV29-1 and TRBJ1-3; D uncertain. Germline V lookup: CDR1 SQVTM, CDR2 ANQGSEA. V shed 2 bases and J shed 0 bases, with 8 bases lying between them. The CDR3 is 14 residues long. CDR3 DNA sequence: TGCAGCGTTGAACTATCCGTCTCTGGAAACACCATATATTTT. It translates to CSVELSVSGNTIYF.

This sequence joins TRBV5-4 and TRBJ1-1; the D is unclear. With 5 bases removed from V and 1 base from J, the gap between germline ends came to 6 bases. Germline V gene data show CDR1 as SGHNT and CDR2 as YYREEE (reference sequence). The CDR3 contains 12 residues. CDR3 sequence reads: CASSTENTEAFF. As DNA, the CDR3 is TGTGCCAGCAGTACCGAGAACACTGAAGCTTTCTTT.

The V gene is TRBV19, the J gene TRBJ2-2; 11 positions match TRBD2. This CDR3 region has 15 residues. The V gene end was trimmed by 3 bases and the J gene end by 6 bases; junction bases not matched to a gene: 3. The germline V gene encodes CDR1 LNHDA and CDR2 SQIVND (reference sequence). DNA for the CDR3: TGTGCCAGTAGTATCCTAGCGGGAGGACCCGGGGAGCTGTTTTTT. It yields the protein CASSILAGGPGELFF.

The DNA of the CDR3 is TGCGCCAGCAGTGAGTTAGCCGGGACTAGCGGAGGGTACAATGAGCAGTTCTTC. It is translated as CASSELAGTSGGYNEQFF. The V gene is TRBV10-1, the J gene TRBJ2-1, with 11 bases identical to TRBD2. This CDR3 region has 18 residues. The germline V gene encodes CDR1 WNHNN and CDR2 SYGVQD (reference sequence). Trimming at V came to 1 base and at J to 4 bases, leaving 9 bases not matched to a gene.

The chain links TRBV14 to TRBJ2-2; D ambiguous. This CDR3 contains 14 residues. CDR1 and CDR2 from the germline V gene are SGHDN and FVKESK. V lost 1 base to trimming and J lost 3 bases, with 6 bases between them. The CDR3 region is CASSQGLYTGELFF. CDR3 DNA: TGTGCCAGCAGCCAAGGGTTATACACCGGGGAGCTGTTTTTT.

The chain links TRBV11-2 to TRBJ1-1, with a weak D call TRBD1 (5 bases). Germline V CDR1 and CDR2: SGHAT, FQNNGV. CDR3 length: 16 residues. Trimming cost V 4 bases and J 0 bases, with 15 bases left between them. Here the CDR3 reads CASSSGGGHLNTEAFF. Here the CDR3 DNA reads TGTGCCAGCAGCTCCGGCGGCGGACATTTGAACACTGAAGCTTTCTTT.

The chain couples TRBV28 to TRBJ1-1; D is unclear. Germline values: CDR1 MDHEN, CDR2 SYDVKM. This CDR3 has 13 residues. The V and J ends lost 2 bases and 3 bases respectively, with 7 bases between them. CDR3 in DNA: TGTGCCAGCAGTTTACTGGCCGACACTGAAGCTTTCTTT. This translates into CASSLLADTEAFF. Complete variable domain (other parts from reference TRBV28 and TRBJ1-1): DVKVTQSSRYLVKRTGEKVFLECVQDMDHENMFWYRQDPGLGLRLIYFSYDVKMKEKGDIPEGYSVSREKKERFSLILESASTNQTSMYLCASSLLADTEAFFGQGTRLTVV.

The chain uses TRBV9 and TRBJ2-1, with 8 bases identical to TRBD2. Germline trimming cut 5 bases from V and 5 bases from J; bases unmatched to any gene: 6. The CDR3 has 14 amino acids. Per germline, CDR1 SGDLS and CDR2 YYNGEE. The CDR3 reads CASRTGLVDNEQFF. Written as DNA, the CDR3 is TGTGCCAGCAGGACGGGACTAGTTGACAATGAGCAGTTCTTC.

Regarding this clone: At the DNA level, this CDR3 is encoded by other sequences in the same sample as well. The chain combines TRBV19 with TRBJ1-1; no clear D gene. With 3 bases removed from V and 1 base from J, the gap between germline ends came to 6 bases. From germline, CDR1 is LNHDA and CDR2 SQIVND (reference sequence). The CDR3 has 13 residues. CDR3 nucleotide sequence: TGTGCCAGTAGTATTTCCGAGAACACTGAAGCTTTCTTT. Protein: CASSISENTEAFF.

This chain connects TRBV4-1 to TRBJ2-7; possibly TRBD1 or TRBD2 for D (5 bases each). The CDR3 consists of 16 residues. Trimming shortened V by 3 bases and J by 4 bases, and 19 bases separated the two germline ends. Germline CDR1 reads MGHRA; CDR2 reads YSYEKL. Here the CDR3 DNA reads TGCGCCAGCAGCCACCCCGAAGCAGGGAGATCGTACGAGCAGTACTTC. It encodes CASSHPEAGRSYEQYF.

The chain couples TRBV7-8 to TRBJ1-1, with D possibly matching TRBD1 (5 bases). There are 12 residues in the CDR3. Trimming stripped 5 bases from V and 7 bases from J, with 11 bases between. Germline-derived CDR1 and CDR2 are SGHVS and FQNEAQ. CDR3 in DNA: TGTGCCAGCAGCCCCCAGGGCATTGAAGCTTTCTTT. This codes for CASSPQGIEAFF.

This rearrangement joins TRBV29-1 to TRBJ2-7; TRBD1 aligns across 12 bases. CDR3 length: 12 residues. Germline V lookup: CDR1 SQVTM, CDR2 ANQGSEA. Trimming at V came to 7 bases and at J to 7 bases, leaving 5 bases not matched to a gene. Written as DNA, the CDR3 is TGCAGCGGCCGGGACAGGGGGCAAGAGCAGTACTTC. Protein sequence: CSGRDRGQEQYF.

This chain connects TRBV5-4 to TRBJ2-1; a weak D match, TRBD1 (6 bases). The CDR3 totals 16 residues. Looked up from germline, CDR1 is SGHNT and CDR2 is YYREEE (reference sequence). Deletions cut 4 bases from V and 2 bases from J, with 16 bases between. CDR3 sequence (DNA): TGTGCCAGCAGCCACGGACAGCCCTCTCCCTACAATGAGCAGTTCTTC. It codes for CASSHGQPSPYNEQFF.

The J gene is TRBJ2-3, the V gene TRBV9; maybe TRBD2 (5 bases). V was cut by 0 bases and J by 5 bases, with 10 bases left in between. Germline CDR1 reads SGDLS; CDR2 reads YYNGEE. CDR3 length: 14 residues. The CDR3 loop reads CASSVETGRDTQYF. In DNA form, the CDR3 reads TGTGCCAGCAGCGTAGAGACGGGAAGAGATACGCAGTATTTT.

The chain is built from TRBV7-9 and TRBJ2-1; 10 nucleotides match TRBD2. The V and J ends lost 7 bases and 10 bases, in that order; junction bases with no gene match: 13. There are 15 residues in the CDR3. Germline V gives CDR1 SEHNR, CDR2 FQNEAQ (reference sequence). CDR3 bases: TGTGCCAGCATGCTGGCTAGCGGGAGTGTCACCGAGCAGTTCTTC. This gives the protein CASMLASGSVTEQFF.

V gene TRBV19 combines with J gene TRBJ2-7; 13 bases fit TRBD2. Losses at the gene ends were 5 bases for V and 7 bases for J; bases not matched to a gene: 5. The germline gives CDR1 LNHDA, CDR2 SQIVND (reference sequence). This CDR3 is built from 14 residues. The CDR3 region has the DNA TGTGCCAGTAGTTCGGGACTAGCGGGGTTGGAGCAGTACTTC. Its translation: CASSSGLAGLEQYF. Drawing the rest from reference TRBV19 and TRBJ2-7, the complete variable domain is DGGITQSPKYLFRKEGQNVTLSCEQNLNHDAMYWYRQDPGQGLRLIYYSQIVNDFQKGDIAEGYSVSREKKESFPLTVTSAQKNPTAFYLCASSSGLAGLEQYFGPGTRLTVT.

The chain combines TRBV7-8 with TRBJ2-1; D possibly corresponds to TRBD2 (6 bases). The germline V gene has CDR1 SGHVS and CDR2 FQNEAQ. V shed 3 bases and J shed 6 bases, with 12 bases lying between them. The CDR3 sequence is 14 residues long. The CDR3 reads CASSFDPGGNEQFF. CDR3 coding DNA: TGTGCCAGCAGCTTCGATCCCGGGGGCAATGAGCAGTTCTTC.

This chain joins TRBV7-9 and TRBJ2-5; 7 bases are a match to TRBD1. The V gene's germline CDR1 is SEHNR and CDR2 FQNEAQ (reference sequence). V was clipped by 4 bases and J by 3 bases; unmatched bases: 8. The CDR3 consists of 15 residues. The CDR3 sequence is CASSSIGQAEETQYF. The CDR3 region has the DNA TGTGCCAGCAGCTCCATCGGACAGGCCGAAGAGACCCAGTACTTC.

Details on this clone: A read error may produce the germline difference seen at one junction end. The rearrangement uses TRBV5-4 and TRBJ2-1; 7 bases align to TRBD2. Per germline, CDR1 SGHNT and CDR2 YYREEE (reference sequence). CDR3 length: 13 residues. CDR3 bases: TGTGCCAGCAGCTTAAGGGACTACCATGAGCAGTTCTTC. It encodes CASSLRDYHEQFF.

Here the CDR3 reads CASSGRDREFVDTIYF. The DNA for the CDR3 is TGTGCCAGCAGCGGCAGGGACAGGGAGTTCGTCGACACCATATATTTT. The chain is built from TRBV7-9 and TRBJ1-3; 9 bases agree with TRBD1. Trimming took 5 bases from V and 8 from J; bases not matched to a gene: 13. This CDR3 has 16 residues. The V gene's germline CDR1 is SEHNR and CDR2 FQNEAQ (reference sequence).

This chain connects TRBV4-1 to TRBJ2-1; no clear D. Trimming left V 4 bases short and J 5 bases short, with 6 bases between. The germline V gene encodes CDR1 MGHRA and CDR2 YSYEKL. This CDR3 spans 12 amino acids. The CDR3 reads CASSLGDNEQFF. The CDR3 coding sequence is TGCGCCAGCAGCCTAGGAGACAATGAGCAGTTCTTC.

This chain uses TRBV9 with TRBJ2-1; D remains unclear. CDR3 length equals 14 residues. With 0 bases removed from V and 5 bases from J, the gap between germline ends came to 9 bases. Germline loops: CDR1 SGDLS, CDR2 YYNGEE. CDR3 amino acids: CASSVDVDDNEQFF. Written as DNA, the CDR3 is TGTGCCAGCAGCGTAGATGTGGACGACAATGAGCAGTTCTTC.

V is TRBV11-2 and J is TRBJ2-7; D gene ambiguous. Germline V gene sequence: CDR1 SGHAT, CDR2 FQNNGV. Trimming cost V 1 base and J 5 bases, with 6 bases left between them. CDR3 length: 12 amino acids. The CDR3 DNA reads TGTGCCAGCAGCTTAGGGATGGACGAGCAGTACTTC. Translating gives CASSLGMDEQYF.

This rearrangement joins TRBV30 to TRBJ1-5; 8 bases agree with TRBD1. Trimming took 3 bases from V and 5 from J; bases not matched to a gene: 3. CDR1 is GTSNPN and CDR2 is SVGIG in the germline V gene (reference sequence). The CDR3 is 13 amino acids. CDR3 DNA: TGTGCCTGGAGCGACAGGGGTCATCAGCCCCAGCATTTT. Its protein product is CAWSDRGHQPQHF.